The table lists the clone carrying this T cell receptor beta chain with a few counts. Its antigen is currently unknown. V shed 5 bases, J shed 6 bases, and the junction held 9 bases outside the gene matches. The CDR3 is 14 residues long. The germline V gene encodes CDR1 GTSNPN and CDR2 SVGIG (reference sequence). The entry originates in a study of T cell repertoires in cytomegalovirus infection. Study-level findings and limits: CMV carriers with the relevant HLA were identified by cumulative public TCR beta family frequency. Ex vivo responses were dominated by HLA-C-restricted CMV-specific TCR beta clonotypes.

TCRdb passed the reads through MiXCR, listing each CDR3 protein once. The sample has roughly 180,000 distinct CDR3 sequences, 17% seen once. The J gene is TRBJ2-3, the V gene TRBV30; 9 bases are a match to TRBD2. This clonotype originated in a human donor in good health (CMV status not recorded). Some clones in this sample may be carry-over from other donors' samples. The sample consisted of CD8+ T cells from PBMCs. The CDR3 protein is CAWSLAGVGDTQYF. CDR3 bases: TGTGCCTGGTCTTTAGCGGGGGTAGGGGATACGCAGTATTTT.